The 19 T cell receptor beta chains given below trace back to one sample, sequenced in a study of blood T cell repertoires in COVID-19. Assay: immunoSEQ multiplex PCR; the TCRdb copy retains only in-frame clones and omits some. The sample contains 200,000 to 250,000 clones, about 78% of which appear only once. The sample was peripheral blood. These receptors were taken from a woman in her 70s with acute or convalescent COVID-19.

The chain uses TRBV19 and TRBJ2-7; a possible D gene is TRBD2 (6 bases). The V gene's germline CDR1 is LNHDA and CDR2 SQIVND (reference sequence). Trimming removed 1 base at V and 0 bases at J, with 7 bases between. The CDR3 is made up of 14 amino acids. The CDR3: CASSIGRGSYEQYF. The CDR3 DNA reads TGTGCCAGTAGTATAGGGAGGGGCTCCTACGAGCAGTACTTC.

The rearrangement joins TRBV9 to TRBJ2-1; 10 bases fit TRBD2. Trimming cost V 6 bases and J 5 bases; bases outside gene matches: 14. The CDR3 loop spans 17 amino acids. The germline gives CDR1 SGDLS, CDR2 YYNGEE. The CDR3 coding sequence is TGTGCCAGCACCCCCGGGGGGGGACTAGCGAACAACAATGAGCAGTTCTTC. Amino acids: CASTPGGGLANNNEQFF.

This chain uses TRBV4-1 with TRBJ2-3, with TRBD1 as a possible D gene (6 bases). The CDR3 runs to 15 residues. The V end was cut by 6 bases, the J end by 3 bases, with 16 bases between. CDR1 and CDR2 from the germline V gene are MGHRA and YSYEKL. The CDR3 DNA follows: TGCGCCAGCAGGCCCCAGGGGTTCGGGACAGATACGCAGTATTTT. Encoded protein: CASRPQGFGTDTQYF.

This clone showed up just a few times. Written as DNA, the CDR3 is TGTGCCAGCAGCTGGTGGGACAGGGGGCGTGAGACCCAGTACTTC. Translation: CASSWWDRGRETQYF. The chain uses TRBV5-8 and TRBJ2-5; TRBD1 matches 12 bases. This CDR3 comprises 15 residues. With 3 bases clipped from V and 5 bases from J, the junction kept 5 bases outside the gene matches. CDR1 and CDR2 from the germline V gene are SGHTS and YDEGEE.

The gene calls are TRBV5-1 and TRBJ2-4; the match to TRBD1 covers 10 bases. The CDR3 has 14 residues. The V segment lost 2 bases and the J segment 7 bases; nucleotides outside the gene matches: 3. Germline V gene sequence: CDR1 SGHRS, CDR2 YFSETQ. CDR3 DNA sequence: TGCGCCAGCAGCTTAGGACAGGGGGGGAACATTCAGTACTTC. It codes for CASSLGQGGNIQYF.

This sequence joins TRBV6-5 and TRBJ2-3; D call uncertain. The germline V gene encodes CDR1 MNHEY and CDR2 SVGAGI. The V end was cut by 0 bases, the J end by 0 bases, with 4 bases between. The CDR3 contains 14 residues. This CDR3 is CASSYSASTDTQYF. For the CDR3, the DNA is TGTGCCAGCAGTTACTCGGCCAGCACAGATACGCAGTATTTT.

The chain uses TRBV28 and TRBJ2-7; TRBD1 matches at 7 bases. V was pared by 3 bases and J by 2 bases, with 4 bases of the junction left unmatched. CDR1 and CDR2 (germline): MDHEN, SYDVKM. The CDR3 has 14 residues. CDR3 in amino acids: CASSFYRGPYEQYF. As DNA, the CDR3 is TGTGCCAGCAGTTTTTACAGGGGCCCCTACGAGCAGTACTTC.

The chain recombines TRBV2 with TRBJ2-1, with 7 bases aligning to TRBD1. Germline values: CDR1 SNHLY, CDR2 FYNNEI. Trimming cost V 4 bases and J 1 base; bases outside gene matches: 4. This CDR3 region has 15 residues. The CDR3 protein is CASSGTGFSYNEQFF. In nucleotides, the CDR3 is TGTGCCAGCAGTGGGACAGGATTTTCCTACAATGAGCAGTTCTTC.

This chain uses TRBV5-1 with TRBJ2-3; D remains ambiguous. Germline V lookup: CDR1 SGHRS, CDR2 YFSETQ. With 0 bases removed from V and 6 bases from J, the gap between germline ends came to 17 bases. CDR3 size: 16 residues. The CDR3 loop reads CASSLGVQALTDTQYF. CDR3 DNA: TGCGCCAGCAGCTTGGGGGTGCAGGCTTTAACGGATACGCAGTATTTT.

This clone appeared a single time. The genes are TRBV29-1 and TRBJ2-3; a weak D match, TRBD2 (5 bases). CDR3 length: 15 residues. Trimming stripped 7 bases from V and 8 bases from J, with 25 bases between. Germline values: CDR1 SQVTM, CDR2 ANQGSEA. The CDR3 nucleotides are TGCAGCGCCTTCGGACCGAGGGATATAACTATTACGCAGTATTTT. Protein: CSAFGPRDITITQYF.

This clone was counted a few times. The CDR3: CASSGTYYEQYF. In nucleotides, the CDR3 is TGTGCCAGCAGTGGCACTTACTACGAGCAGTACTTC. The V and J genes are TRBV2 and TRBJ2-7; D is undetermined. The CDR3 loop spans 12 amino acids. In germline, CDR1 is SNHLY, CDR2 FYNNEI. Trimming removed 4 bases from V and 3 bases from J, with 7 bases in between.

The chain couples TRBV29-1 to TRBJ2-1, with TRBD2 identical over 7 bases. This CDR3 is 13 amino acids long. The V gene end was trimmed by 4 bases and the J gene end by 8 bases; junction bases not matched to a gene: 8. The germline CDR1 and CDR2 sequences are SQVTM and ANQGSEA. The CDR3 coding sequence is TGCAGCGTTGCGCTCCGACTAGCCGATGAGCAGTTCTTC. Translating it yields CSVALRLADEQFF.

The rearrangement joins TRBV9 to TRBJ2-1; D remains ambiguous. Germline CDR1 is SGDLS and CDR2 is YYNGEE. The V end was cut by 0 bases, the J end by 8 bases, with 12 bases between. The CDR3 runs to 14 residues. The CDR3, as DNA: TGTGCCAGCAGCGTAGGGTCCGACTGGGATGAGCAGTTCTTC. Translated: CASSVGSDWDEQFF.

With regard to this clone: Additional DNA sequences in this sample encode the identical CDR3. This chain joins TRBV5-1 and TRBJ1-3; D is undetermined. CDR1 is SGHRS and CDR2 is YFSETQ in the germline V gene. Trimming pared 0 bases from V and 1 base from J, leaving 5 bases between. The CDR3 extends over 14 amino acids. The CDR3, as DNA: TGCGCCAGCAGCTTGGGCGGGTCTGGAAACACCATATATTTT. Its protein product is CASSLGGSGNTIYF.

This clone was counted a few times. The sample contains more than one DNA sequence encoding this CDR3. The rearrangement joins TRBV18 to TRBJ2-1; the match to TRBD1 covers 10 bases. The V gene's germline CDR1 is KGHSH and CDR2 LQKENI. J was trimmed by 5 bases and V by 1 base; bases with no gene match: 2. This CDR3 has 15 amino acids. For the CDR3, the DNA is TGTGCCAGCTCACCACGGGACAGGGGAGACAATGAGCAGTTCTTC. Amino acid sequence: CASSPRDRGDNEQFF.

V usage is TRBV4-1 and J usage is TRBJ2-5; TRBD1 is a possible D gene (5 bases). The CDR3 is 13 residues long. V was trimmed by 0 bases and J by 9 bases, leaving 11 bases between them. The germline V gene encodes CDR1 MGHRA and CDR2 YSYEKL. In DNA form, the CDR3 reads TGCGCCAGCAGCCAAGAGGGGCGATTGGCCCAGTACTTC. This encodes CASSQEGRLAQYF.

The chain is built from TRBV28 and TRBJ2-3; TRBD1 might be the D (6 bases). Germline V gene data show CDR1 as MDHEN and CDR2 as SYDVKM. The CDR3 is 17 residues long. With 4 bases removed from V and 2 bases from J, the gap between germline ends came to 19 bases. DNA for the CDR3: TGTGCCAGCAGTTCGCCCAGGGGCCCCCTTAACACAGATACGCAGTATTTT. Its protein product is CASSSPRGPLNTDTQYF.

This clone was seen a single time. The rearrangement uses TRBV29-1 and TRBJ2-2; D ambiguous. CDR3 length: 14 amino acids. The ends were cut back, 4 bases at V and 0 bases at J, with 9 bases in the middle. In germline, CDR1 is SQVTM, CDR2 ANQGSEA. CDR3 sequence reads: CSVALLTNTGELFF. The CDR3 DNA reads TGCAGCGTTGCACTCCTTACGAACACCGGGGAGCTGTTTTTT.

The J gene is TRBJ2-1, the V gene TRBV12-3 or TRBV12-4; TRBD2 matches at 8 bases. This CDR3 is built from 12 residues. J gave up 9 bases and V 3 bases, and 1 base lay outside the gene matches. The CDR3 here is CASSFGRGEQFF. The CDR3 nucleotides are TGTGCCAGCAGTTTCGGGAGGGGTGAGCAGTTCTTC.